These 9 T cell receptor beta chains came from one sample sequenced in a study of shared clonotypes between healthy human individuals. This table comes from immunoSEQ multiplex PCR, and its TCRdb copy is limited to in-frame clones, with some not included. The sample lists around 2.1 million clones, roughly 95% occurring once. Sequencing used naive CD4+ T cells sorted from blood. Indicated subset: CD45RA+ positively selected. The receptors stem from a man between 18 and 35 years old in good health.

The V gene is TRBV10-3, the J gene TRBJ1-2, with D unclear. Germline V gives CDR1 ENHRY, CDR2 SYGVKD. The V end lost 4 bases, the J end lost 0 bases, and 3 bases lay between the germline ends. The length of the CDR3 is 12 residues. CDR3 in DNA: TGTGCCATCAGTGGGCCTAACTATGGCTACACCTTC. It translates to CAISGPNYGYTF.

CDR3 residues: CASSTGEYEQYF. The CDR3 DNA reads TGTGCCAGCAGCACAGGGGAATACGAGCAGTACTTC. This chain uses TRBV6-5 with TRBJ2-7; 7 nucleotides align to TRBD1. The trim removed 6 bases at V and 4 bases at J, leaving 3 bases unmatched. The CDR3 is 12 residues long. The germline CDR1 and CDR2 sequences are MNHEY and SVGAGI.

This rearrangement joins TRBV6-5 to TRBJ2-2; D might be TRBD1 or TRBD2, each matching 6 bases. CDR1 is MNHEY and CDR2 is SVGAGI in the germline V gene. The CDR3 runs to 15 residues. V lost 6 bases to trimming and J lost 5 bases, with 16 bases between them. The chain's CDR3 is CASSPDRLVTGELFF. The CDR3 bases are TGTGCCAGCAGCCCGGACAGACTAGTAACCGGGGAGCTGTTTTTT.

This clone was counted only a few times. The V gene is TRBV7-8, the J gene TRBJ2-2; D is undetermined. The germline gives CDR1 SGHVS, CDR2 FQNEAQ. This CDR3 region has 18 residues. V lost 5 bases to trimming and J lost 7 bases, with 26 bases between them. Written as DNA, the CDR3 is TGTGCCAGCAGCCCCCGTTACATCGGCGGCCTTCTGGTCGGGGAGCTGTTTTTT. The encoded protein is CASSPRYIGGLLVGELFF.

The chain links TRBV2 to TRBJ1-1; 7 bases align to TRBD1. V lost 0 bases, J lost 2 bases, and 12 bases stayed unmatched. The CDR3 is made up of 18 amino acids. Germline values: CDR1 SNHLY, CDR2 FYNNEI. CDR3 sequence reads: CASSEALRRGQGNTEAFF. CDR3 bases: TGTGCCAGCAGTGAAGCGCTTCGAAGGGGGCAGGGCAACACTGAAGCTTTCTTT.

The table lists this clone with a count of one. The DNA of the CDR3 is TGTGCCAGCAGCTTAGGGGGACTAGCGGCAATCGGGGAGCTGTTTTTT. It translates to CASSLGGLAAIGELFF. The chain joins TRBV11-2 to TRBJ2-2; 11 positions agree with TRBD2. CDR3 length: 16 residues. The germline V gene has CDR1 SGHAT and CDR2 FQNNGV. V was clipped by 1 base and J by 7 bases; unmatched bases: 5.

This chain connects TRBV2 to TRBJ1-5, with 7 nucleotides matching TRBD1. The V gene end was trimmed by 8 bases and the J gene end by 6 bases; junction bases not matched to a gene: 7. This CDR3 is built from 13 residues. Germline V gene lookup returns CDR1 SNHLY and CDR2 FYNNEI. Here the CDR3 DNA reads TGTGCCAGCCGACAGGGCAGGGGTCAGCCCCAGCATTTT. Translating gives CASRQGRGQPQHF.

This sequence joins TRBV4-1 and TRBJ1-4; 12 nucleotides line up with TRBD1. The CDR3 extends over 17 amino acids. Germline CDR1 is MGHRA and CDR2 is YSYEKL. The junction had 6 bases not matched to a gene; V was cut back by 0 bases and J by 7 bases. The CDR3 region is CASSQEGTGGASEKLFF. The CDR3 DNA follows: TGCGCCAGCAGCCAAGAAGGGACAGGGGGCGCAAGTGAAAAACTGTTTTTT.

CDR3 nucleotides: TGTGCCAGCAGTTTACCGTACACCGGGGAGCTGTTTTTT. Translating gives CASSLPYTGELFF. The V call is TRBV28, the J call TRBJ2-2; D uncertain. Germline lookup yields CDR1 MDHEN and CDR2 SYDVKM. This CDR3 has 13 amino acids. Deletions cut 2 bases from V and 3 bases from J, with 4 bases between.